This entry lists 26 T cell receptor beta chains sequenced from one sample in a study of radiotherapy plus CTLA-4 blockade in lung cancer. TCRdb keeps only in-frame clones here, not all; method: immunoSEQ multiplex PCR. The data contain under 50,000 clones, about four fifths of them singletons. The sequences come from peripheral blood, collected from a patient treated with radiotherapy plus ipilimumab. The receptors here all came from a human donor with non-small cell lung cancer that progressed on radiotherapy plus ipilimumab.

This rearrangement joins TRBV18 to TRBJ1-2; D is uncertain. The CDR3 runs 12 residues. Germline loops: CDR1 KGHSH, CDR2 LQKENI. Trimming removed 1 base at V and 8 bases at J, with 8 bases between. The CDR3 sequence: CASSPLVGGYTF. CDR3 coding DNA: TGTGCCAGCTCACCACTCGTCGGGGGCTACACCTTC.

V is TRBV6-1 and J is TRBJ2-7; D gene ambiguous. This CDR3 contains 12 residues. V lost 6 bases, J lost 3 bases, and 9 bases lay in between. Germline CDR1 reads MNHNS; CDR2 reads SASEGT. This CDR3 reads CASRATGYEQYF. DNA for the CDR3: TGTGCCAGCAGGGCGACGGGCTACGAGCAGTACTTC.

The chain joins TRBV5-6 to TRBJ2-1; TRBD2 might be the D (5 bases). This CDR3 region has 15 residues. The germline gives CDR1 SGHDT, CDR2 YYEEEE. Trimming removed 0 bases from V and 5 bases from J, with 12 bases in between. The CDR3 nucleotides are TGTGCCAGCAGCTTGGTGTCCGGGGTGAACAATGAGCAGTTCTTC. Its protein is CASSLVSGVNNEQFF.

This sequence joins TRBV10-3 and TRBJ2-3; 11 bases are shared with TRBD2. The CDR3 spans 15 residues. The ends lost 5 bases at V and 3 bases at J; junction bases unmatched: 4. Germline V gene data show CDR1 as ENHRY and CDR2 as SYGVKD. The CDR3 region is CAISLAGGPTDTQYF. The CDR3 bases are TGTGCCATCAGTTTAGCGGGGGGGCCAACAGATACGCAGTATTTT.

V is TRBV29-1 and J is TRBJ1-1, with 7 positions matching TRBD1. CDR1 SQVTM and CDR2 ANQGSEA come from the germline V gene. This CDR3 spans 11 amino acids. Trimming at V came to 6 bases and at J to 4 bases, leaving 2 bases not matched to a gene. CDR3 loop: CSVRQGTEAFF. The CDR3 DNA reads TGCAGCGTACGACAGGGCACTGAAGCTTTCTTT.

The chain has TRBV12-5 and TRBJ2-7; tentative D call: TRBD1 (6 bases). Germline-derived CDR1 and CDR2 are LGHNT and FRNRAP. The V gene lost 3 bases and the J gene lost 0 bases, with 18 bases spanning the gap. This CDR3 has 17 residues. CDR3 DNA: TGTGCTAGTGGTTTACAGGGAACCTCTCAGAGCTCCTACGAGCAGTACTTC. As protein: CASGLQGTSQSSYEQYF. The variable domain in full, completed from reference TRBV12-5 and TRBJ2-7, reads DARVTQTPRHKVTEMGQEVTMRCQPILGHNTVFWYRQTMMQGLELLAYFRNRAPLDDSGMPKDRFSAEMPDATLATLKIQPSEPRDSAVYFCASGLQGTSQSSYEQYFGPGTRLTVT.

This chain uses TRBV14 with TRBJ2-1, with a tentative D call TRBD1 (5 bases). Germline V lookup: CDR1 SGHDN, CDR2 FVKESK. Between the trimmed V and J ends, which lost 1 base and 4 bases, there was a span of 11 bases. CDR3 length: 15 residues. CDR3 nucleotide sequence: TGTGCCAGCAGCCAAGCGCGAGACAGATACAATGAGCAGTTCTTC. It codes for CASSQARDRYNEQFF.

This rearrangement joins TRBV30 to TRBJ2-7, with D perhaps matching TRBD2 (8 bases). The CDR3 totals 17 residues. Germline lookup yields CDR1 GTSNPN and CDR2 SVGIG (reference sequence). V lost 8 bases, J lost 0 bases, and 26 bases lay in between. The CDR3, as DNA: TGTGCCCGCATGCCAGCGGGGGACAGCAAAACCTCCTACGAGCAGTACTTC. Translated: CARMPAGDSKTSYEQYF.

The chain employs TRBV27 and TRBJ2-1, with 9 bases identical to TRBD2. The germline V gene has CDR1 MNHEY and CDR2 SMNVEV (reference sequence). The junction had 10 bases not matched to a gene; V was cut back by 7 bases and J by 6 bases. CDR3 length: 15 residues. In DNA form, the CDR3 reads TGTGCCAGCACCAGACCGGGACTAGCAGGCAATGAGCAGTTCTTC. As protein: CASTRPGLAGNEQFF.

DNA for the CDR3: TGTGCCAGCAGCCAAGTCGTGACTAGCGAGGGCGAGCAGTACTTC. Translation: CASSQVVTSEGEQYF. The rearrangement links TRBV4-2 to TRBJ2-7; 8 positions match TRBD2. J was trimmed by 6 bases and V by 1 base; bases with no gene match: 8. CDR1 and CDR2 from the germline V gene are LGHNA and YNFKEQ. The CDR3 runs to 15 residues.

The chain is built from TRBV7-2 and TRBJ1-2; no clear D gene. The V and J ends lost 8 bases and 0 bases respectively, with 7 bases between them. Looked up from germline, CDR1 is SGHTA and CDR2 is FQGNSA. This CDR3 is 12 amino acids long. The CDR3 coding sequence is TGTGCCAGCGAGGAGACTAACTATGGCTACACCTTC. It specifies CASEETNYGYTF.

The chain joins TRBV7-8 to TRBJ1-5; 9 nucleotides agree with TRBD1. Germline CDR1 and CDR2: SGHVS and FQNEAQ. The CDR3 runs 15 residues. Trimming took 7 bases from V and 1 from J; bases not matched to a gene: 5. The CDR3 DNA sequence: TGTGCCAGCAAAAGACAGGGGGACAGCAATCAGCCCCAGCATTTT. Its protein is CASKRQGDSNQPQHF. Full variable domain (rest looked up from reference TRBV7-8 and TRBJ1-5): GAGVSQSPRYKVAKRGQDVALRCDPISGHVSLFWYQQALGQGPEFLTYFQNEAQLDKSGLPSDRFFAERPEGSVSTLKIQRTQQEDSAVYLCASKRQGDSNQPQHFGDGTRLSIL.

The J gene is TRBJ1-2, the V gene TRBV6-5; TRBD1 matches at 8 bases. V lost 3 bases to trimming and J lost 4 bases; unmatched junction nucleotides: 7. The CDR3 totals 15 residues. The germline V gene has CDR1 MNHEY and CDR2 SVGAGI. CDR3 DNA: TGTGCCAGCAGTTATGACAGGGGTCCCACCTATGGCTACACCTTC. It yields the protein CASSYDRGPTYGYTF.

This chain joins TRBV4-3 and TRBJ2-3; TRBD2 is a possible D gene (5 bases). The CDR3 loop spans 15 amino acids. Per germline, CDR1 LGHNA and CDR2 YSLEER. The V and J ends lost 0 bases and 6 bases respectively, with 13 bases between them. The CDR3 DNA is TGCGCCAGCAGCCAAGATCGAGGGTATCGGGATACGCAGTATTTT. Amino acid sequence: CASSQDRGYRDTQYF.

This chain connects TRBV6-5 to TRBJ1-3, with TRBD1 identical over 7 bases. This CDR3 region has 15 residues. Trimming cost V 6 bases and J 0 bases; bases outside gene matches: 5. CDR1 and CDR2 (germline): MNHEY, SVGAGI. CDR3 residues: CASSPGGSSGNTIYF. DNA of the CDR3: TGTGCCAGCAGCCCAGGGGGAAGCTCTGGAAACACCATATATTTT.

The chain uses TRBV6-1 and TRBJ1-1, with D unclear. The CDR3 runs 16 residues. The ends were cut back, 2 bases at V and 1 base at J, with 14 bases in the middle. Germline CDR1 MNHNS, CDR2 SASEGT. In DNA, the CDR3 is TGTGCCAGCAGTGAAAATGAGTTAACCCCGAACACTGAAGCTTTCTTT. This gives the protein CASSENELTPNTEAFF.

The chain uses TRBV29-1 and TRBJ1-4; D not resolved. Germline V gene sequence: CDR1 SQVTM, CDR2 ANQGSEA. Trimming shortened V by 7 bases and J by 6 bases, and 12 bases separated the two germline ends. This CDR3 has 12 residues. The CDR3 spells CSAGGSYEKLFF. The CDR3 nucleotides read TGCAGCGCGGGAGGGTCGTATGAAAAACTGTTTTTT.

This clone was seen only a few times. The chain couples TRBV7-9 to TRBJ1-1; unclear D gene. Germline-derived CDR1 and CDR2 are SEHNR and FQNEAQ (reference sequence). V was trimmed by 1 base and J by 4 bases, leaving 7 bases between them. CDR3 size: 13 residues. The CDR3 sequence: CASSLGSPTEAFF. As DNA, the CDR3 is TGTGCCAGCAGCTTAGGTAGCCCCACTGAAGCTTTCTTT.

This sequence joins TRBV6-5 and TRBJ1-6; a possible D gene is TRBD1 (5 bases). CDR1 and CDR2 from the germline V gene are MNHEY and SVGAGI. The CDR3 totals 14 residues. V dropped 0 bases and J dropped 12 bases, with 12 bases sitting between them. CDR3 bases: TGTGCCAGCAGTTACTCGGTTCGGGGGGGACCCCTCCACTTT. Its protein is CASSYSVRGGPLHF.

The chain joins TRBV2 to TRBJ1-2; TRBD1 is a possible D gene (5 bases). The germline V and J ends were trimmed by 7 bases and 5 bases, with 17 bases remaining between them. Germline CDR1 reads SNHLY; CDR2 reads FYNNEI. There are 14 residues in the CDR3. CDR3 loop: CASIIQVGGYGYTF. CDR3 coding DNA: TGTGCCAGCATAATACAGGTTGGGGGGTATGGCTACACCTTC.

The chain employs TRBV15 and TRBJ1-2; 8 bases are shared with TRBD1. V was pared by 3 bases and J by 2 bases, with 5 bases of the junction left unmatched. This CDR3 has 15 amino acids. In germline, CDR1 is LNHNV, CDR2 YYDKDF (reference sequence). CDR3: CATSRGQEMNYGYTF. As DNA, the CDR3 is TGTGCCACCAGCAGGGGACAGGAGATGAACTATGGCTACACCTTC.

The J gene is TRBJ1-1, the V gene TRBV15; a weak D match, TRBD1 (5 bases). The CDR3 runs to 14 residues. CDR1 is LNHNV, CDR2 YYDKDF, per germline (reference sequence). Trimming removed 0 bases from V and 0 bases from J, with 5 bases in between. CDR3 residues: CATSRDRVNTEAFF. The CDR3 coding sequence is TGTGCCACCAGCAGAGACAGGGTGAACACTGAAGCTTTCTTT. The full variable domain, its missing parts supplied by reference TRBV15 and TRBJ1-1, is DAMVIQNPRYQVTQFGKPVTLSCSQTLNHNVMYWYQQKSSQAPKLLFHYYDKDFNNEADTPDNFQSRRPNTSFCFLDIRSPGLGDTAMYLCATSRDRVNTEAFFGQGTRLTVV.

The chain couples TRBV21-1 to TRBJ1-1. TRBV21-1 is classified as a pseudogene. The CDR3 runs 19 residues. In nucleotides, the CDR3 is TGTGCCAGCAGCAAGGGGGGAGCAGGGTTGTTTGGTAGGAACACTGAAGCTTTCTTT. Protein: CASSKGGAGLFGRNTEAFF.

V and J are TRBV27 and TRBJ1-1; TRBD1 matches 8 bases. Trimming at V came to 5 bases and at J to 1 base, leaving 9 bases not matched to a gene. Germline assignment: CDR1 MNHEY and CDR2 SMNVEV (reference sequence). The CDR3 totals 16 residues. This CDR3 reads CASSARQGRQNTEAFF. The CDR3 coding sequence is TGTGCCAGCAGTGCAAGACAGGGGCGGCAGAACACTGAAGCTTTCTTT.

The chain combines TRBV11-1 with TRBJ2-7; maybe TRBD2 (5 bases). The V gene's germline CDR1 is SGHAT and CDR2 FQDESV (reference sequence). V lost 3 bases, J lost 3 bases, and 12 bases lay in between. The CDR3 has 14 residues. The CDR3 here is CASSFSGVGYEQYF. CDR3 bases: TGTGCCAGCAGCTTTTCCGGGGTGGGCTACGAGCAGTACTTC.

This clone has a single count. The V gene is TRBV4-3, the J gene TRBJ1-1; the D is unclear. Trimming stripped 0 bases from V and 4 bases from J, with 12 bases between. Germline lookup yields CDR1 LGHNA and CDR2 YSLEER. The CDR3 is 15 residues long. The chain's CDR3 is CASSQDRGSGTEAFF. The CDR3 DNA is TGCGCCAGCAGCCAAGATCGGGGTAGCGGCACTGAAGCTTTCTTT.